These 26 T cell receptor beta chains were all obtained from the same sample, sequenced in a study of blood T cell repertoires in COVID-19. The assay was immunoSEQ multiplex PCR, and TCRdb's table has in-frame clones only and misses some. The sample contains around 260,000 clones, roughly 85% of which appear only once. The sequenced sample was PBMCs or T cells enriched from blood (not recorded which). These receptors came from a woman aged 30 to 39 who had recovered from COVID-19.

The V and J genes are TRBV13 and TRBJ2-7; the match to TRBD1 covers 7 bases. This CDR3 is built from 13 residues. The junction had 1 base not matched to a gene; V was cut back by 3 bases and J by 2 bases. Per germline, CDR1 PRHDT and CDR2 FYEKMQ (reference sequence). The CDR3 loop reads CASSLGQPYEQYF. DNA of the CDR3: TGTGCCAGCAGCTTGGGACAGCCCTACGAGCAGTACTTC.

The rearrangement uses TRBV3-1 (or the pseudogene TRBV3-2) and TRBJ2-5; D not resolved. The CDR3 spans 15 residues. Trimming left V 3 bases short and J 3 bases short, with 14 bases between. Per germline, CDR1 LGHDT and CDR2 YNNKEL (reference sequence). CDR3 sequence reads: CASSQLGPTKETQYF. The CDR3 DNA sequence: TGTGCCAGCAGCCAGCTGGGCCCCACAAAAGAGACCCAGTACTTC.

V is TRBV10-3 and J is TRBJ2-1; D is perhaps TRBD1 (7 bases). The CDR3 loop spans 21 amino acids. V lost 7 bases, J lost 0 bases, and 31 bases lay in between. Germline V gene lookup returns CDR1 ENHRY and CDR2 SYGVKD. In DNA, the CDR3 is TGTGCCATCACCCCCGGGGACAGTAGCGGCTTGTCCGGACACTCCTACAATGAGCAGTTCTTC. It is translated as CAITPGDSSGLSGHSYNEQFF.

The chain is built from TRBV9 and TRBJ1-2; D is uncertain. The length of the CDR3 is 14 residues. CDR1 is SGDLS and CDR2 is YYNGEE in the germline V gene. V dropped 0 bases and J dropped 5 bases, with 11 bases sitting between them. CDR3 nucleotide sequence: TGTGCCAGCAGCGTAGGCAAACACCGTTATGGCTACACCTTC. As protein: CASSVGKHRYGYTF.

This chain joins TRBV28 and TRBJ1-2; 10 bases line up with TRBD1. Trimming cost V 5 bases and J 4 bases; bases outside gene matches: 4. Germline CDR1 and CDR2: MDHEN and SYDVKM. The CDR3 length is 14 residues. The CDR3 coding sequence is TGTGCCAGCAGTACGGGACAGGGGATCTATGGCTACACCTTC. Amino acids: CASSTGQGIYGYTF.

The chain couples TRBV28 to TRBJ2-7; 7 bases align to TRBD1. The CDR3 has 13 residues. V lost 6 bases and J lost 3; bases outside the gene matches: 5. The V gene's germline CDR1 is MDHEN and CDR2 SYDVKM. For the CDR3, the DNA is TGTGCCAGCAGATCGGGACAGAACTACGAGCAGTACTTC. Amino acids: CASRSGQNYEQYF.

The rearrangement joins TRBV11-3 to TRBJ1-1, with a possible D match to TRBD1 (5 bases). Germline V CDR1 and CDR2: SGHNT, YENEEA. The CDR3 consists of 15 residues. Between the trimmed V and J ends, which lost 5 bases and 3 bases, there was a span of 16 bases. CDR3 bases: TGTGCCAGCAGCCCGGGACTTTTTGGGGACACTGAAGCTTTCTTT. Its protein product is CASSPGLFGDTEAFF. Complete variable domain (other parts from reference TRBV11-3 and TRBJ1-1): EAGVVQSPRYKIIEKKQPVAFWCNPISGHNTLYWYLQNLGQGPELLIRYENEEAVDDSQLPKDRFSAERLKGVDSTLKIQPAELGDSAVYLCASSPGLFGDTEAFFGQGTRLTVV.

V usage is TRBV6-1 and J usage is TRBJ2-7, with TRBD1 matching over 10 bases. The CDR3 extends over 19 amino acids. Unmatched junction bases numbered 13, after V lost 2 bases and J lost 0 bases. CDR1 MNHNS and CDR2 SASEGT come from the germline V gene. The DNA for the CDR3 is TGTGCCAGCAGTGAAAGGGTTTTAGGACAGGGGGGACCCTCCTACGAGCAGTACTTC. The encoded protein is CASSERVLGQGGPSYEQYF.

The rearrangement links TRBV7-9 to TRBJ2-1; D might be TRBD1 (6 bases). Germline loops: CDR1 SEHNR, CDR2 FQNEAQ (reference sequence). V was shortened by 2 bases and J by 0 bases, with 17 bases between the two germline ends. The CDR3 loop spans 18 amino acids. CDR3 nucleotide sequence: TGTGCCAGCAGCTTACAGGGGCCCTCCTTACGCTCCTACAATGAGCAGTTCTTC. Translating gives CASSLQGPSLRSYNEQFF.

The DNA of the CDR3 is TGTGCCTGCCGCCCCTCGGGGGGGAACTATGGCTACACCTTC. Amino acids: CACRPSGGNYGYTF. V usage is TRBV30 and J usage is TRBJ1-2, with D maybe TRBD1 (5 bases). In germline, CDR1 is GTSNPN, CDR2 SVGIG (reference sequence). V was pared by 6 bases and J by 2 bases, with 16 bases between. The CDR3 contains 14 residues. The complete variable domain, with remaining parts taken from reference TRBV30 and TRBJ1-2, reads SQTIHQWPATLVQPVGSPLSLECTVEGTSNPNLYWYRQAAGRGLQLLFYSVGIGQISSEVPQNLSASRPQDRQFILSSKKLLLSDSGFYLCACRPSGGNYGYTFGSGTRLTVV.

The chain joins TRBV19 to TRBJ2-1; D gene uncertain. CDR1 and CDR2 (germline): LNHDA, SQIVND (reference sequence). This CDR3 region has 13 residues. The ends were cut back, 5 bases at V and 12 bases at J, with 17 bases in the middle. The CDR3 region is CASSVTPTLWQFF. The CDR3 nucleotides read TGTGCCAGTAGTGTAACCCCTACCCTTTGGCAGTTCTTC.

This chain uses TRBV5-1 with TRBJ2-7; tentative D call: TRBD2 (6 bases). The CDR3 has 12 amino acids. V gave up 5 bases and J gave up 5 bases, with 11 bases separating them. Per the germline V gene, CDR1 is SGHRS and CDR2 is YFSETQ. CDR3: CASSSGGDEQYF. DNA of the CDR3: TGCGCCAGCAGTTCAGGCGGGGACGAGCAGTACTTC.

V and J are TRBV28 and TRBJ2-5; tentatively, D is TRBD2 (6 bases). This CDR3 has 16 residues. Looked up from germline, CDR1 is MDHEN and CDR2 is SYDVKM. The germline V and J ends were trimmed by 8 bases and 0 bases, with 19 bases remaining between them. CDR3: CASLGPREPDQETQYF. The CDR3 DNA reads TGTGCCAGCCTTGGACCCCGGGAGCCCGACCAAGAGACCCAGTACTTC.

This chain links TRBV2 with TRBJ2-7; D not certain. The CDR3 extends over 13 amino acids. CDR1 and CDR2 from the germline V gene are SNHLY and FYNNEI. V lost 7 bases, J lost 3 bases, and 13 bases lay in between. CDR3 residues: CASTLSLLYEQYF. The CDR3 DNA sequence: TGTGCCAGCACCTTAAGCCTACTCTACGAGCAGTACTTC.

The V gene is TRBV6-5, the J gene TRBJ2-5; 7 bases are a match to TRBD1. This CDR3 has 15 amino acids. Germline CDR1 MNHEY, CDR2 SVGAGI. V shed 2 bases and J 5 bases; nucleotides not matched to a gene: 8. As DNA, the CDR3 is TGTGCCAGCAGTTACGGCACAGGGGTTTCGGAGACCCAGTACTTC. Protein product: CASSYGTGVSETQYF.

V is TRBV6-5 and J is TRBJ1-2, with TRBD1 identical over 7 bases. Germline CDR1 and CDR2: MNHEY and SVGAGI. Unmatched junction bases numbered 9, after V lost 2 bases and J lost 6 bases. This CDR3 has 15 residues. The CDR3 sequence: CASSYQGGRGNGYTF. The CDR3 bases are TGTGCCAGCAGTTACCAAGGGGGCAGGGGTAATGGCTACACCTTC.

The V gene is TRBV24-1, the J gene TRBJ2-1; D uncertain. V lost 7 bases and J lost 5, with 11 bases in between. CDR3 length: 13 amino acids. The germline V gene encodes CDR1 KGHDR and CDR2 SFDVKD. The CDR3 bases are TGTGCCACCAGGGCCGGCGGAGACAATGAGCAGTTCTTC. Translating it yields CATRAGGDNEQFF.

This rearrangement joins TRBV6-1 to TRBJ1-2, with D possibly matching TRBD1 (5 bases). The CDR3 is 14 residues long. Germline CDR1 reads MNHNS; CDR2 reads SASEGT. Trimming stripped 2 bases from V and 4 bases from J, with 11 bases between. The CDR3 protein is CASSERRGGYGYTF. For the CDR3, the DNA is TGTGCCAGCAGTGAACGAAGGGGAGGCTATGGCTACACCTTC.

The CDR3 region is CASSQPRDRSEQFF. The DNA for the CDR3 is TGCGCCAGCAGCCAACCTCGGGACAGATCTGAGCAGTTCTTC. The chain combines TRBV4-1 with TRBJ2-1, with 7 nucleotides matching TRBD1. Trimming cost V 2 bases and J 9 bases; bases outside gene matches: 7. The CDR3 runs 14 residues. Germline CDR1 and CDR2: MGHRA and YSYEKL.

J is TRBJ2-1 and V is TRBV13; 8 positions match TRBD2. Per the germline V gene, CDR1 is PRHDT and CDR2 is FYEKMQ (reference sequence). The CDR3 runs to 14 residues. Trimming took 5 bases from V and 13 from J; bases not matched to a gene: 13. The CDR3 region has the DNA TGTGCCAGCAGCCCCTTGATTAGCGGGAACCCTCAGTTCTTC. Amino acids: CASSPLISGNPQFF.

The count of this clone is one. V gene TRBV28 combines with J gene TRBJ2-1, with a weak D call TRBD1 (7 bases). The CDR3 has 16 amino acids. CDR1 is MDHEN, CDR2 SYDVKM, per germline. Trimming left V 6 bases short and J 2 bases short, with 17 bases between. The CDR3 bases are TGTGCCAGCAGACTCACTCCAGGGGGGACCTACAATGAGCAGTTCTTC. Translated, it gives CASRLTPGGTYNEQFF.

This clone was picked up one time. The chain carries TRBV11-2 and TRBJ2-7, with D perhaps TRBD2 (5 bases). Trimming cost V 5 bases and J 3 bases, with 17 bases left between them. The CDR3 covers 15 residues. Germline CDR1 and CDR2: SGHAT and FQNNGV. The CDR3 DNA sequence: TGTGCCAGCAGCCCAACAGAGGGCGTTTTCTACGAGCAGTACTTC. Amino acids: CASSPTEGVFYEQYF.

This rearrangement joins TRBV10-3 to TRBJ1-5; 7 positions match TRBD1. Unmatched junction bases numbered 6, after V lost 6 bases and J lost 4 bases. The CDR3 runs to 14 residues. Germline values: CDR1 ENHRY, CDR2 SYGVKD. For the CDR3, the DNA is TGTGCCATCAGCCCCGACAGGGAAAATCAGCCCCAGCATTTT. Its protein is CAISPDRENQPQHF.

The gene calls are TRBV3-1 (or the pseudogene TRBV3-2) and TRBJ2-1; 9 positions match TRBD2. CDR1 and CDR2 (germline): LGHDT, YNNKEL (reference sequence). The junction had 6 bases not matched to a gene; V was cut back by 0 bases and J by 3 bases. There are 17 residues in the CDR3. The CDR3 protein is CASSQEKRGAFYNEQFF. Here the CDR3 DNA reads TGTGCCAGCAGCCAAGAGAAGCGGGGGGCATTCTACAATGAGCAGTTCTTC.

CDR3 nucleotide sequence: TGTGCCAGCAGCTTAGTAGCTAGCGGAAAGTACAATGAGCAGTTCTTC. Translated: CASSLVASGKYNEQFF. The chain recombines TRBV7-8 with TRBJ2-1; 7 positions agree with TRBD2. CDR3 length: 16 residues. Germline V gene sequence: CDR1 SGHVS, CDR2 FQNEAQ. J was trimmed by 4 bases and V by 1 base; bases with no gene match: 7.

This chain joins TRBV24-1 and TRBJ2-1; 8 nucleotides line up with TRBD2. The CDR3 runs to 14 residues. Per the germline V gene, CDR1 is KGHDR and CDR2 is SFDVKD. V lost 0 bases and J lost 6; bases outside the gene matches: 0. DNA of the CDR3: TGTGCCACCAGTGATTTGGGGACTAGCAATGAGCAGTTCTTC. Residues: CATSDLGTSNEQFF.